Below, 22 T cell receptor beta chains from the same sample are listed, as sequenced in a study of T cell repertoires in ileal Crohn's disease. Time point noted: neoterminal ileum biopsy at postoperative endoscopy, about 6 months after surgery. Repertoires were generated with immunoSEQ multiplex PCR, while TCRdb's copy carries only in-frame clones and drops some. This table holds over 3,500 clones, 75% to 90% found once. Source material: ileal tissue. Every receptor here comes from an adult with Crohn's disease.

This chain connects TRBV14 to TRBJ1-2, with D hard to call. The length of the CDR3 is 12 residues. The V gene's germline CDR1 is SGHDN and CDR2 FVKESK. With 0 bases removed from V and 8 bases from J, the gap between germline ends came to 7 bases. The CDR3 loop reads CASSQEKLGYTF. CDR3 bases: TGTGCCAGCAGCCAAGAAAAGCTAGGCTACACCTTC.

This clone was observed a single time. The chain links TRBV11-2 to TRBJ2-7, with TRBD1 matching over 8 bases. The CDR3 consists of 15 residues. With 5 bases clipped from V and 6 bases from J, the junction kept 12 bases outside the gene matches. Germline CDR1 and CDR2: SGHAT and FQNNGV. The CDR3: CASSRTGQGLGEQYF. In nucleotides, the CDR3 is TGTGCCAGCAGCCGCACCGGACAGGGTTTGGGCGAGCAGTACTTC.

V usage is TRBV6-5 and J usage is TRBJ1-2; possible D gene TRBD1, 5 bases. The CDR3 spans 15 residues. CDR1 and CDR2 (germline): MNHEY, SVGAGI. V lost 6 bases to trimming and J lost 0 bases, with 14 bases between them. CDR3 bases: TGTGCCAGCAGGCGTACAGGAGTTTCTAACTATGGCTACACCTTC. Translated: CASRRTGVSNYGYTF.

The chain has TRBV5-6 and TRBJ1-2; 7 bases are shared with TRBD1. Trimming removed 6 bases from V and 6 bases from J; junction bases left unmatched: 8. The CDR3 spans 13 residues. Germline V gene data show CDR1 as SGHDT and CDR2 as YYEEEE. CDR3 DNA sequence: TGTGCCAGCACCTTCGACACAGGGGATGGCTACACCTTC. Amino acid sequence: CASTFDTGDGYTF.

The chain employs TRBV6-5 and TRBJ2-5; TRBD1 might be the D (6 bases). The J call may be faulty, since TRBJ2-7 better matches the DNA end. The CDR3 is 15 residues long. Germline values: CDR1 MNHEY, CDR2 SVGAGI. In DNA, the CDR3 is TGTGCCAGCAGGAATTTCCAGGGGCCGACCTACGAGCAGTACTTC. Its protein is CASRNFQGPTYEQYF.

This clone came up once. The chain has TRBV30 and TRBJ1-1, with 7 bases matching TRBD1. This CDR3 comprises 15 residues. CDR1 is GTSNPN, CDR2 SVGIG, per germline (reference sequence). Unmatched junction bases numbered 14, after V lost 4 bases and J lost 6 bases. The CDR3 reads CAWTEGGRVTAEAFF. For the CDR3, the DNA is TGTGCCTGGACCGAAGGGGGCAGGGTGACCGCTGAAGCTTTCTTT.

The chain has TRBV27 and TRBJ2-1, with D possibly matching TRBD1 (6 bases). Trimming pared 2 bases from V and 4 bases from J, leaving 12 bases between. Germline lookup yields CDR1 MNHEY and CDR2 SMNVEV (reference sequence). The CDR3 sequence is 15 residues long. CDR3 DNA: TGTGCCAGCAGTTTAGGGCAGGGGCTTTACAATGAGCAGTTCTTC. It specifies CASSLGQGLYNEQFF.

The J gene is TRBJ1-3, the V gene TRBV25-1; 7 bases align to TRBD1. Germline CDR1 MGHDK, CDR2 SYGVNS. The CDR3 has 14 residues. J was trimmed by 8 bases and V by 6 bases; bases with no gene match: 10. CDR3 coding DNA: TGTGCCAGCAGAGACAGGGCGGAAGGAGACACCATATATTTT. It codes for CASRDRAEGDTIYF. The whole variable domain, filled in from reference TRBV25-1 and TRBJ1-3, reads EADIYQTPRYLVIGTGKKITLECSQTMGHDKMYWYQQDPGMELHLIHYSYGVNSTEKGDLSSESTVSRIRTEHFPLTLESARPSHTSQYLCASRDRAEGDTIYFGEGSWLTVV.

The rearrangement uses TRBV7-2 and TRBJ1-4, with TRBD1 as a possible D gene (5 bases). Between the trimmed V and J ends, which lost 5 bases and 4 bases, there was a span of 20 bases. This CDR3 has 17 amino acids. Germline CDR1 is SGHTA and CDR2 is FQGNSA. The DNA of the CDR3 is TGTGCCAGCAGCCCTTATGGGGCCCAGTCACTTAATGAAAAACTGTTTTTT. This gives the protein CASSPYGAQSLNEKLFF.

The V and J genes are TRBV2 and TRBJ1-5; TRBD1 agrees at 7 bases. Germline CDR1 is SNHLY and CDR2 is FYNNEI. J lost 2 bases, V lost 8 bases, and 9 bases had no gene match. The CDR3 contains 15 residues. The CDR3 reads CASGQRTGGNQPQHF. CDR3 coding DNA: TGTGCCAGCGGCCAAAGGACAGGCGGCAATCAGCCCCAGCATTTT.

V and J are TRBV11-2 and TRBJ2-2; tentative D call: TRBD2 (6 bases). Germline V lookup: CDR1 SGHAT, CDR2 FQNNGV. V was pared by 5 bases and J by 3 bases, with 13 bases between. The CDR3 length is 15 residues. The CDR3: CASSLGGLYTGELFF. The CDR3 DNA is TGTGCCAGCAGCCTGGGGGGACTTTACACCGGGGAGCTGTTTTTT.

This rearrangement joins TRBV6-5 to TRBJ2-7; no firm D call. CDR3 length: 14 residues. Germline values: CDR1 MNHEY, CDR2 SVGAGI. V was cut by 4 bases and J by 0 bases, with 10 bases left in between. The CDR3 sequence: CASSFYTSSYEQYF. The CDR3 nucleotides read TGTGCCAGCAGTTTTTACACCAGCTCCTACGAGCAGTACTTC.

This clone has a single count. The chain employs TRBV5-1 and TRBJ1-2, with D possibly TRBD1 on 6 matching bases. The germline gives CDR1 SGHRS, CDR2 YFSETQ. V was trimmed by 5 bases and J by 5 bases, leaving 19 bases between them. This CDR3 comprises 15 residues. CDR3 bases: TGCGCCAGCAGTTCATTACAGGGAGCCTCTTATGGCTACACCTTC. It translates to CASSSLQGASYGYTF. The whole variable domain, filled in from reference TRBV5-1 and TRBJ1-2, reads KAGVTQTPRYLIKTRGQQVTLSCSPISGHRSVSWYQQTPGQGLQFLFEYFSETQRNKGNFPGRFSGRQFSNSRSEMNVSTLELGDSALYLCASSSLQGASYGYTFGSGTRLTVV.

V and J are TRBV7-8 and TRBJ2-1; 8 bases align to TRBD2. The CDR3 length is 18 residues. The V gene end was trimmed by 0 bases and the J gene end by 10 bases; junction bases not matched to a gene: 17. Germline-derived CDR1 and CDR2 are SGHVS and FQNEAQ. The CDR3 here is CASSLALGSGGPRIEQFF. In DNA form, the CDR3 reads TGTGCCAGCAGCTTAGCGTTGGGGAGCGGGGGCCCCCGCATAGAGCAGTTCTTC.

The CDR3 protein is CASSSDTNQPQHF. CDR3 bases: TGTGCCAGTAGTTCCGACACAAATCAGCCCCAGCATTTT. This chain joins TRBV19 and TRBJ1-5; D unclear. CDR1 and CDR2 from the germline V gene are LNHDA and SQIVND (reference sequence). Trimming stripped 5 bases from V and 4 bases from J, with 9 bases between. The CDR3 has 13 residues.

This sequence joins TRBV6-1 and TRBJ2-1, with D tentatively TRBD2 (7 bases). V lost 9 bases, J lost 5 bases, and 14 bases lay in between. CDR1 is MNHNS, CDR2 SASEGT, per germline. The CDR3 is 13 amino acids. The CDR3 DNA sequence: TGTGCCAGTAACCCCGGGGGGCACAATGAGCAGTTCTTC. Amino acid sequence: CASNPGGHNEQFF.

V and J are TRBV7-6 and TRBJ2-7, with D perhaps TRBD2 (7 bases). CDR3 length equals 15 residues. Per the germline V gene, CDR1 is SGHVS and CDR2 is FNYEAQ. Trimming shortened V by 3 bases and J by 1 base, and 13 bases separated the two germline ends. The CDR3 loop is CASSFLRGGSYEQYF. The CDR3, as DNA: TGTGCCAGCAGCTTCTTGAGGGGGGGATCCTACGAGCAGTACTTC.

The V and J genes are TRBV4-3 and TRBJ2-5; 7 positions match TRBD2. V lost 0 bases, J lost 2 bases, and 6 bases stayed unmatched. The CDR3 length is 16 residues. The V gene's germline CDR1 is LGHNA and CDR2 YSLEER. DNA of the CDR3: TGCGCCAGCAGCCAAGAATCGCTAGCGGAACAAGAGACCCAGTACTTC. It codes for CASSQESLAEQETQYF.

V usage is TRBV19 and J usage is TRBJ1-5; 8 nucleotides align to TRBD1. The V gene end was trimmed by 10 bases and the J gene end by 1 base; junction bases not matched to a gene: 6. Germline CDR1 and CDR2: LNHDA and SQIVND (reference sequence). The CDR3 length is 14 residues. In nucleotides, the CDR3 is TGTGCCACCAGGGGGCTCGTGAGCAATCAGCCCCAGCATTTT. Translation: CATRGLVSNQPQHF.

This clone was observed once. The chain has TRBV29-1 and TRBJ2-1; D is possibly TRBD2 (7 bases). Trimming removed 8 bases from V and 1 base from J, with 12 bases in between. Germline lookup yields CDR1 SQVTM and CDR2 ANQGSEA. The length of the CDR3 is 13 residues. The CDR3 sequence is CSLGGRSYNEQFF. In DNA form, the CDR3 reads TGCAGCCTGGGGGGGCGGTCCTACAATGAGCAGTTCTTC.

This clone has only one observation. The chain uses TRBV19 and TRBJ1-1; TRBD1 agrees at 7 bases. This CDR3 has 18 amino acids. V dropped 0 bases and J dropped 3; count of bases not matched to a gene: 13. Germline assignment: CDR1 LNHDA and CDR2 SQIVND (reference sequence). For the CDR3, the DNA is TGTGCCAGTAGTATAGATGTGGGCAGGGGGACGGTGGACACTGAAGCTTTCTTT. It specifies CASSIDVGRGTVDTEAFF.

The genes are TRBV4-1 and TRBJ2-3, with a tentative D call TRBD2 (5 bases). CDR3 length equals 15 residues. Germline CDR1 and CDR2: MGHRA and YSYEKL. V gave up 3 bases and J gave up 0 bases, with 10 bases separating them. The CDR3 protein is CASSQDWPSTDTQYF. Written as DNA, the CDR3 is TGCGCCAGCAGCCAGGACTGGCCTAGCACAGATACGCAGTATTTT.